These 13 T cell receptor beta chains originate from one sample sequenced in a study of blood T cell repertoires in COVID-19. The assay was immunoSEQ multiplex PCR, and TCRdb's table has in-frame clones only and misses some. The table lists under 85,000 clones, roughly 87% of them singletons. Sequencing input: peripheral blood. All receptors derive from a man aged 45 to 65 with acute or convalescent COVID-19.

This sequence joins TRBV10-1 and TRBJ1-6; D is perhaps TRBD1 (5 bases). Trimming pared 0 bases from V and 9 bases from J, leaving 12 bases between. The CDR3 covers 15 residues. Germline V gene data show CDR1 as WNHNN and CDR2 as SYGVQD (reference sequence). As DNA, the CDR3 is TGCGCCAGCAGTGAGTCTCGGCAGGGTAGTTCACCCCTCCACTTT. As protein: CASSESRQGSSPLHF.

This clone has just a few counts. The chain joins TRBV18 to TRBJ1-1, with no clear D. Trimming took 3 bases from V and 2 from J, leaving 10 bases between them. CDR3 length equals 14 residues. The germline gives CDR1 KGHSH, CDR2 LQKENI. The CDR3 reads CASSPGGPNTEAFF. CDR3 nucleotides: TGTGCCAGCTCACCGGGAGGGCCCAACACTGAAGCTTTCTTT.

The genes are TRBV9 and TRBJ2-3; TRBD1 might be the D (6 bases). The CDR3 loop spans 16 amino acids. Germline V gene sequence: CDR1 SGDLS, CDR2 YYNGEE. V was shortened by 1 base and J by 5 bases, with 17 bases between the two germline ends. The CDR3 loop is CASSVRPSTGKDTQYF. CDR3 coding DNA: TGTGCCAGCAGCGTAAGGCCCTCGACAGGAAAAGATACGCAGTATTTT.

CDR3 bases: TGCAGCGCGGGACAGGGGACGATCTATGGCTACACCTTC. This codes for CSAGQGTIYGYTF. The chain recombines TRBV29-1 with TRBJ1-2; 10 nucleotides agree with TRBD1. Germline CDR1 is SQVTM and CDR2 is ANQGSEA. Trimming removed 7 bases from V and 4 bases from J; junction bases left unmatched: 6. This CDR3 comprises 13 residues.

The genes are TRBV19 and TRBJ2-3, with 7 positions matching TRBD1. Germline assignment: CDR1 LNHDA and CDR2 SQIVND (reference sequence). J gave up 2 bases and V 6 bases, and 11 bases lay outside the gene matches. The CDR3 has 16 residues. CDR3 nucleotides: TGTGCCAGTAGCCCTGGGACAGTCCTCTCCACAGATACGCAGTATTTT. It codes for CASSPGTVLSTDTQYF. The full variable domain, completed using reference TRBV19 and TRBJ2-3, is DGGITQSPKYLFRKEGQNVTLSCEQNLNHDAMYWYRQDPGQGLRLIYYSQIVNDFQKGDIAEGYSVSREKKESFPLTVTSAQKNPTAFYLCASSPGTVLSTDTQYFGPGTRLTVL.

The CDR3 DNA reads as TGTGCCAGCAGTTTTGGACAGGGGGTATACAATGAGCAGTTCTTC. The encoded protein is CASSFGQGVYNEQFF. The chain uses TRBV6-5 and TRBJ2-1, with 10 bases fitting TRBD1. With 4 bases clipped from V and 4 bases from J, the junction kept 4 bases outside the gene matches. CDR3 size: 15 residues. The germline CDR1 and CDR2 sequences are MNHEY and SVGAGI.

This clone was counted between two and nine times. The chain carries TRBV27 and TRBJ2-1; 9 bases map to TRBD1. This CDR3 has 16 residues. Germline V CDR1 and CDR2: MNHEY, SMNVEV (reference sequence). V lost 5 bases to trimming and J lost 5 bases; unmatched junction nucleotides: 10. The CDR3 spells CASSRKPRTGDNEQFF. The DNA for the CDR3 is TGTGCCAGCAGTCGCAAGCCAAGGACAGGGGACAATGAGCAGTTCTTC.

The sample holds one count of this clone. The genes are TRBV4-2 and TRBJ1-4; tentative D call: TRBD1 (6 bases). With 1 base removed from V and 4 bases from J, the gap between germline ends came to 10 bases. The CDR3 has 15 residues. CDR1 is LGHNA and CDR2 is YNFKEQ in the germline V gene. The CDR3 protein is CASSQVSGDNEKLFF. The CDR3 DNA reads as TGTGCCAGCAGCCAAGTCTCAGGGGATAATGAAAAACTGTTTTTT.

The chain couples TRBV6-5 to TRBJ1-6, with 7 bases that match TRBD1. In germline, CDR1 is MNHEY, CDR2 SVGAGI. The CDR3 loop spans 14 amino acids. With V trimmed by 6 bases and J by 6 bases, 5 bases remained unmatched. CDR3 nucleotide sequence: TGTGCCAGCAGCCGACAGGGATCTAATTCACCCCTCCACTTT. It yields the protein CASSRQGSNSPLHF.

The V gene is TRBV19, the J gene TRBJ2-7; TRBD1 agrees at 10 bases. V gave up 5 bases and J gave up 2 bases; unmatched junction bases: 6. Germline V lookup: CDR1 LNHDA, CDR2 SQIVND (reference sequence). The CDR3 has 15 residues. The chain's CDR3 is CASSPWTGGTYEQYF. DNA for the CDR3: TGTGCCAGTAGTCCGTGGACAGGGGGGACCTACGAGCAGTACTTC.

This chain links TRBV5-1 with TRBJ2-1; 9 bases line up with TRBD2. Germline trimming cut 4 bases from V and 3 bases from J; bases unmatched to any gene: 5. Germline loops: CDR1 SGHRS, CDR2 YFSETQ. The CDR3 runs to 15 residues. In DNA, the CDR3 is TGCGCCAGCAGCACCGGGACTAGCAGCTACAATGAGCAGTTCTTC. It codes for CASSTGTSSYNEQFF.

V gene TRBV19 combines with J gene TRBJ2-1; unclear D gene. Germline V CDR1 and CDR2: LNHDA, SQIVND (reference sequence). The CDR3 loop spans 14 amino acids. The ends were cut back, 7 bases at V and 4 bases at J, with 14 bases in the middle. CDR3 DNA sequence: TGTGCCAGTAAGCCCTCCCTGTCGTACAATGAGCAGTTCTTC. This sequence encodes CASKPSLSYNEQFF.

The V gene is TRBV9, the J gene TRBJ1-3, with 8 nucleotides matching TRBD1. Germline V gives CDR1 SGDLS, CDR2 YYNGEE. The length of the CDR3 is 15 residues. Losses at the gene ends were 3 bases for V and 0 bases for J; bases not matched to a gene: 2. The CDR3: CASSDRGSSGNTIYF. DNA for the CDR3: TGTGCCAGCAGCGACAGGGGGAGCTCTGGAAACACCATATATTTT.